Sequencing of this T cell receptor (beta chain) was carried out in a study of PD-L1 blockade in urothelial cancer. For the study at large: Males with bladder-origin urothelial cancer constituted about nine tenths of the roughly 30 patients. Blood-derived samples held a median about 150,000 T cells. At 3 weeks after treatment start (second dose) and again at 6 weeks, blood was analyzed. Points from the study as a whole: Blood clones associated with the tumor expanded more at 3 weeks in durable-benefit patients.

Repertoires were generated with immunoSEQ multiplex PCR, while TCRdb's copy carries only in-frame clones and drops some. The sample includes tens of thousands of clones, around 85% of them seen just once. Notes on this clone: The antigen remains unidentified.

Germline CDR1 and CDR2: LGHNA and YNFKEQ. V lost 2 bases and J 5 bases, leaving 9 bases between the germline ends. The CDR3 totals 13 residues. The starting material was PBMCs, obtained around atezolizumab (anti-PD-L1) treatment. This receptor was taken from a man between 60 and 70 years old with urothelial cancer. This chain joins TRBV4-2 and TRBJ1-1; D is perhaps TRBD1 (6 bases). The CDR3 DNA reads TGTGCCAGCAGCCAACCCACAGGGACTGAAGCTTTCTTT. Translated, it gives CASSQPTGTEAFF.